In this sample, the clone carrying this TCR beta chain turned up a few times. The sample's treatment: randomized to nivolumab then ipilimumab (arm A) or the reverse (arm B). These data originate in a study of sequential checkpoint blockade in melanoma. CDR1 is MNHNS and CDR2 is SASEGT in the germline V gene. The V gene end was trimmed by 2 bases and the J gene end by 4 bases; junction bases not matched to a gene: 6. The CDR3 covers 15 residues. The method was immunoSEQ multiplex PCR; TCRdb's version includes in-frame clones alone and lacks a portion of them. The repertoire holds more than 35,000 clones, with around nine tenths as singletons.

The sequence came from a human donor with melanoma. The chain combines TRBV6-1 with TRBJ2-3, with 7 bases fitting TRBD2. Sequenced material: CD8+ T cells sorted from blood (inferred from file names), taken from a patient given nivolumab and ipilimumab in sequence. The CDR3 DNA reads TGTGCCAGCAGTGAAAATCCGGGAGGTCCAGATACGCAGTATTTT. Translated, it gives CASSENPGGPDTQYF.